A selection of T cell receptor beta chains follows, all from one sample in a study of CD8 T cells in ankylosing spondylitis. TCRdb reprocessed the 5' RACE reads with MiXCR, giving one entry per CDR3 protein. The table lists fewer than 650,000 distinct CDR3 sequences, more than 9.5% of them singletons. Material: blood, either unsorted or a sorted T cell fraction (not recorded which). The receptors were sampled from a male donor with ankylosing spondylitis. Each CDR3 is given with its conserved first and last residue. A D gene is named only where the DNA matches it firmly. Size is stated for part of the rows, as once, few or many counts, or as a class when the clone is expanded.

clone_size	j_call	d_call	v_call	cdr3_aa	cdr3_nt
few	TRBJ2-1	-	TRBV20-1	CSASELEQFF	TGCAGTGCTAGTGAGCTTGAGCAGTTCTTC
-	TRBJ2-7	-	TRBV7-2	CASSPITLGEQYF	TGTGCCAGCAGCCCCATAACCCTGGGAGAGCAGTACTTC
-	TRBJ2-5	-	TRBV6-1	CASSEGPVQETQYF	TGTGCCAGCAGTGAAGGTCCAGTCCAAGAGACCCAGTACTTC
few	TRBJ2-2	-	TRBV5-5	CASSLSVVIRELFF	TGTGCCAGCAGCTTATCAGTGGTTATAAGGGAGCTGTTTTTT
few	TRBJ1-5	-	TRBV2	CASIPDSPNQPQHF	TGTGCCAGCATCCCGGACAGTCCAAATCAGCCCCAGCATTTT
-	TRBJ1-1	TRBD1	TRBV20-1	CSPKGARATEAFF	TGCAGTCCTAAGGGGGCCCGGGCGACTGAAGCTTTCTTT
few	TRBJ2-7	-	TRBV5-1	CASSLQGRSYEQYF	TGCGCCAGCAGCTTACAGGGTCGCTCCTACGAGCAGTACTTC
many	TRBJ1-1	-	TRBV5-1	CASSNLGGANTEAFF	TGCGCCAGCAGCAACCTTGGAGGAGCGAACACTGAAGCTTTCTTT
-	TRBJ2-5	TRBD2	TRBV15	CATSREREETQYF	TGTGCCACCAGCAGAGAGCGGGAGGAGACCCAGTACTTC
few	TRBJ2-4	-	TRBV3-1	CASSQDRTGVQYF	TGTGCCAGCAGCCAAGATAGAACGGGAGTTCAGTACTTC
-	TRBJ2-5	TRBD2	TRBV20-1	CSARGLAGVQETQYF	TGCAGTGCTCGAGGACTAGCGGGAGTCCAAGAGACCCAGTACTTC
-	TRBJ2-3	-	TRBV5-5	CASSVNSPDTQYF	TGTGCCAGCAGCGTCAACAGTCCGGATACGCAGTATTTT
few	TRBJ1-4	TRBD1	TRBV9	CASSTRQGASPTNEKLFF	TGTGCCAGCAGCACTCGACAGGGGGCTTCTCCGACTAATGAAAAACTGTTTTTT
-	TRBJ2-1	TRBD2	TRBV7-9	CASSPWTRRDDEQFF	TGTGCCAGCAGCCCCTGGACTAGGCGTGACGATGAGCAGTTCTTC
-	TRBJ2-7	TRBD1	TRBV27	CASSLGTGSPPYEQYF	TGTGCCAGCAGTTTGGGGACAGGGTCGCCCCCCTACGAGCAGTACTTC
-	TRBJ1-1	TRBD1	TRBV5-5	CASSPTRQGGGPEAFF	TGTGCCAGCAGCCCTACCCGACAGGGGGGAGGCCCTGAAGCTTTCTTT
many	TRBJ2-1	TRBD2	TRBV20-1	CSADLAGVANEQFF	TGCAGTGCCGACCTAGCGGGAGTGGCCAATGAGCAGTTCTTC
-	TRBJ2-3	TRBD2	TRBV14	CASSRGLERSDTQYF	TGTGCCAGCAGCCGCGGACTAGAGCGATCAGATACGCAGTATTTT
-	TRBJ1-2	-	TRBV2	CASSGGVGYGYTF	TGTGCCAGCAGTGGAGGGGTTGGGTATGGCTACACCTTC
-	TRBJ2-5	TRBD2	TRBV20-1	CSAGAPSGRLQETQYF	TGCAGTGCTGGGGCCCCTAGCGGGAGGCTACAAGAGACCCAGTACTTC